One and the same sample provided the 20 T cell receptor beta chains below, sequenced in a study of T-cell memory formation after mild COVID-19. TCRdb processed the 5' RACE reads anew with MiXCR; each CDR3 protein has one entry. Here the sample spans nearly 250,000 distinct CDR3 sequences, 15% being singletons. The sample taken for sequencing was PBMCs or a T cell subset sorted from them (not recorded which). The receptors were sampled from an adult woman who had mild COVID-19 (a few samples of this study predate the infection). Cell type and time point are not known.

This clonotype was found a few times. The gene calls are TRBV4-2 and TRBJ1-3; D gene uncertain. Germline lookup yields CDR1 LGHNA and CDR2 YNFKEQ. The V end lost 2 bases, the J end lost 2 bases, and 7 bases lay between the germline ends. The CDR3 contains 14 residues. The CDR3 loop reads CASSQIRTGNTIYF. The CDR3 DNA reads as TGTGCCAGCAGCCAAATCCGGACTGGAAACACCATATATTTT.

Only a few counts were recorded for this clonotype. The chain couples TRBV7-2 to TRBJ2-5; D ambiguous. CDR3 length equals 10 residues. Germline V gene sequence: CDR1 SGHTA, CDR2 FQGNSA. V shed 10 bases and J shed 5 bases, with 8 bases lying between them. Here the CDR3 DNA reads TGTGCCACCTCGTTTGAGACCCAGTACTTC. Translated, it gives CATSFETQYF. Supplemented by reference TRBV7-2 and TRBJ2-5, the full variable domain reads GAGVSQSPSNKVTEKGKDVELRCDPISGHTALYWYRQSLGQGLEFLIYFQGNSAPDKSGLPSDRFSAERTGGSVSTLTIQRTQQEDSAVYLCATSFETQYFGPGTRLLVL.

The CDR3 sequence is CASRSREAGPQHF. CDR3 coding DNA: TGTGCCAGCAGAAGCAGGGAAGCTGGGCCCCAGCATTTT. The chain couples TRBV12-3 or TRBV12-4 to TRBJ1-5; D is possibly TRBD1 (5 bases). V lost 6 bases, J lost 9 bases, and 15 bases lay in between. The length of the CDR3 is 13 residues.

This clonotype was detected a few times. The chain carries TRBV7-2 and TRBJ2-1; D ambiguous. This CDR3 has 14 residues. Germline V lookup: CDR1 SGHTA, CDR2 FQGNSA. V lost 1 base, J lost 6 bases, and 10 bases lay in between. The CDR3 DNA reads TGTGCCAGCAGCTTAGAGGGCTACCTCAATGAGCAGTTCTTC. Translation: CASSLEGYLNEQFF.

The chain links TRBV9 to TRBJ2-3; the match to TRBD2 covers 9 bases. Unmatched junction bases numbered 5, after V lost 1 base and J lost 5 bases. There are 15 residues in the CDR3. The germline CDR1 and CDR2 sequences are SGDLS and YYNGEE. Here the CDR3 reads CASSVSERGVDTQYF. The CDR3 coding sequence is TGTGCCAGCAGCGTATCAGAGCGGGGGGTAGATACGCAGTATTTT.

This clonotype turned up a few times. The J gene is TRBJ2-3, the V gene TRBV5-5; D remains ambiguous. Germline loops: CDR1 SGHKS, CDR2 YYEKEE (reference sequence). V lost 0 bases and J lost 5, with 10 bases in between. The CDR3 is 14 residues long. This CDR3 is CASSLEHRGDTQYF. The CDR3 DNA reads TGTGCCAGCAGCTTGGAACATCGCGGAGATACGCAGTATTTT.

The rearrangement joins TRBV14 to TRBJ2-1, with D possibly TRBD1 on 6 matching bases. Germline lookup yields CDR1 SGHDN and CDR2 FVKESK. The CDR3 length is 15 residues. V dropped 1 base and J dropped 2 bases, with 9 bases sitting between them. The CDR3 nucleotides are TGTGCCAGCAGCCAAGCGAGGACAGCCTACAATGAGCAGTTCTTC. It specifies CASSQARTAYNEQFF.

The chain uses TRBV7-8 and TRBJ2-7; 10 bases are a match to TRBD2. Looked up from germline, CDR1 is SGHVS and CDR2 is FQNEAQ. With V trimmed by 5 bases and J by 1 base, 5 bases remained unmatched. The CDR3 runs 15 residues. The CDR3 bases are TGTGCCAGCAGCCTACGGACTAGCGGTTCCTACGAGCAGTACTTC. It yields the protein CASSLRTSGSYEQYF.

The chain has TRBV5-5 and TRBJ1-2; D unresolved. V was trimmed by 1 base and J by 2 bases, leaving 12 bases between them. Germline values: CDR1 SGHKS, CDR2 YYEKEE (reference sequence). The CDR3 extends over 15 amino acids. The CDR3 spells CASSLSGPSNYGYTF. Written as DNA, the CDR3 is TGTGCCAGCAGCTTGAGTGGTCCCAGCAACTATGGCTACACCTTC.

This clonotype was found many times. V usage is TRBV7-8 and J usage is TRBJ2-3; the match to TRBD2 covers 7 bases. The CDR3 loop spans 16 amino acids. The junction had 9 bases not matched to a gene; V was cut back by 5 bases and J by 1 base. Germline CDR1 reads SGHVS; CDR2 reads FQNEAQ. CDR3 coding DNA: TGTGCCAGCAGCCCCTTTGGGGGGGGGGGCACAGATACGCAGTATTTT. Translation gives CASSPFGGGGTDTQYF.

This clonotype was counted many times. The chain has TRBV9 and TRBJ2-3; the D gene is possibly TRBD2 (5 bases). The germline CDR1 and CDR2 sequences are SGDLS and YYNGEE. The CDR3 is made up of 13 amino acids. V dropped 8 bases and J dropped 4 bases, with 14 bases sitting between them. The chain's CDR3 is CASTQGGPDTQYF. The CDR3, as DNA: TGTGCCAGTACCCAAGGAGGCCCAGATACGCAGTATTTT.

The CDR3 coding sequence is TGTGCCAGCAGCCCGGACAGGGGGGACTATGGCTACACCTTC. Translating gives CASSPDRGDYGYTF. V usage is TRBV7-8 and J usage is TRBJ1-2; 10 nucleotides line up with TRBD1. V lost 5 bases, J lost 3 bases, and 3 bases stayed unmatched. CDR1 SGHVS and CDR2 FQNEAQ come from the germline V gene. There are 14 residues in the CDR3.

The V and J genes are TRBV6-5 and TRBJ1-2; D is possibly TRBD1 (5 bases). The V gene's germline CDR1 is MNHEY and CDR2 SVGAGI. This CDR3 is built from 13 residues. V lost 0 bases and J 6 bases, leaving 8 bases between the germline ends. The CDR3 nucleotides are TGTGCCAGCAGTTACTCGATGGGGCATGGCTACACCTTC. Translated, it gives CASSYSMGHGYTF.

This clonotype came up a few times. The chain carries TRBV4-1 and TRBJ1-1, with no clear D. Germline V gene lookup returns CDR1 MGHRA and CDR2 YSYEKL. The CDR3 loop spans 14 amino acids. Trimming removed 1 base at V and 0 bases at J, with 6 bases between. CDR3 sequence (DNA): TGCGCCAGCAGCCAAGTTACAGTGAACACTGAAGCTTTCTTT. Translated: CASSQVTVNTEAFF.

J is TRBJ1-1 and V is TRBV7-2; D is perhaps TRBD1 (6 bases). CDR1 is SGHTA, CDR2 FQGNSA, per germline. The CDR3 is made up of 14 amino acids. Trimming left V 4 bases short and J 5 bases short, with 14 bases between. In DNA, the CDR3 is TGTGCCAGCAGCTCTGGCGGGAGGGGGACTGAAGCTTTCTTT. It codes for CASSSGGRGTEAFF.

In its sample, this clonotype was seen a few times. This rearrangement joins TRBV27 to TRBJ1-4; D is unclear. CDR3 size: 14 residues. The V end was cut by 7 bases, the J end by 4 bases, with 13 bases between. The germline CDR1 and CDR2 sequences are MNHEY and SMNVEV (reference sequence). The CDR3 DNA follows: TGTGCCAGCAAGGAAGGGCGGCTTAATGAAAAACTGTTTTTT. It encodes CASKEGRLNEKLFF.

In this sample, this clonotype turned up a few times. This chain joins TRBV4-2 and TRBJ1-1; no reliable D call. This CDR3 region has 15 residues. Germline V gene lookup returns CDR1 LGHNA and CDR2 YNFKEQ. Trimming pared 1 base from V and 1 base from J, leaving 10 bases between. The CDR3 bases are TGTGCCAGCAGCCAAGGGTCGGGCCCGAACACTGAAGCTTTCTTT. Amino acid sequence: CASSQGSGPNTEAFF.

The rearrangement joins TRBV5-1 to TRBJ2-3, with D possibly being TRBD1 or TRBD2 (6 bases each). CDR3 size: 17 residues. Germline V gene data show CDR1 as SGHRS and CDR2 as YFSETQ. Trimming cost V 4 bases and J 2 bases, with 20 bases left between them. DNA of the CDR3: TGCGCCAGCAGCCCCGGGGGCGGCCCAGGTCCCACAGATACGCAGTATTTT. This encodes CASSPGGGPGPTDTQYF.

This clonotype was seen a handful of times. The CDR3 nucleotides read TGTGCCAGCAGCTTATTGAATCAGCCCCAGCATTTT. As protein: CASSLLNQPQHF. The rearrangement links TRBV7-9 to TRBJ1-5; D gene uncertain. V was clipped by 2 bases and J by 4 bases, with 3 bases between them. Per the germline V gene, CDR1 is SEHNR and CDR2 is FQNEAQ (reference sequence). This CDR3 is 12 amino acids long.

This chain links TRBV24-1 with TRBJ2-5; D may be TRBD2 (6 bases). The CDR3 has 17 residues. The V end lost 3 bases, the J end lost 1 base, and 17 bases lay between the germline ends. CDR1 and CDR2 (germline): KGHDR, SFDVKD. CDR3 DNA: TGTGCCACCAGTGATCCTAAGGTGCAGCGGGCCCAAGAGACCCAGTACTTC. It encodes CATSDPKVQRAQETQYF.